The rows below give T cell receptor beta chains drawn from one sample of a study of shared clonotypes between healthy human individuals. The assay was immunoSEQ multiplex PCR, and TCRdb's table has in-frame clones only and misses some. The data show approximately 1,000,000 clones, approximately 75% seen once. Sequenced material: memory CD4+ T cells from PBMCs. The receptors here all came from a young man in good health. Some clones in this sample may be carry-over from other donors' samples. The CDR3 runs from the conserved cysteine through the conserved F or W. Each record gives: CDR3 protein, CDR3 DNA, V gene, J gene, D gene, clone size. The D gene is left open where the match is weak. Size is omitted from some rows. Given values are once, few, many or a class for expanded clones.

CDR3 protein: CASSLYTSWGETQYF; CDR3 DNA: TGTGCCAGCAGCTTATATACTAGCTGGGGGGAGACCCAGTACTTC; V gene: TRBV11-2; J gene: TRBJ2-5; D gene: -; clone size: -
CDR3 protein: CASSPLSGQEGSDTQYF; CDR3 DNA: TGTGCCAGCTCACCACTTTCGGGACAGGAGGGGTCAGATACGCAGTATTTT; V gene: TRBV18; J gene: TRBJ2-3; D gene: TRBD1; clone size: -
CDR3 protein: CASSDRAQREPQHF; CDR3 DNA: TGTGCCAGCTCAGACCGGGCCCAGAGAGAGCCCCAGCATTTT; V gene: TRBV18; J gene: TRBJ1-5; D gene: -; clone size: -
CDR3 protein: CASSIASGSNEKLFF; CDR3 DNA: TGTGCCAGTAGTATCGCTTCAGGAAGTAATGAAAAACTGTTTTTT; V gene: TRBV19; J gene: TRBJ1-4; D gene: -; clone size: few
CDR3 protein: CAISEGADTQYF; CDR3 DNA: TGTGCCATCAGTGAGGGGGCAGATACGCAGTATTTT; V gene: TRBV10-3; J gene: TRBJ2-3; D gene: -; clone size: -
CDR3 protein: CASSQAITETQYF; CDR3 DNA: TGCGCCAGCAGCCAAGCGATCACGGAGACCCAGTACTTC; V gene: TRBV4-1; J gene: TRBJ2-5; D gene: -; clone size: -
CDR3 protein: CASSPPTGGTGELFF; CDR3 DNA: TGTGCCAGCTCACCACCGACAGGAGGTACCGGGGAGCTGTTTTTT; V gene: TRBV18; J gene: TRBJ2-2; D gene: -; clone size: -
CDR3 protein: CASSLGRRLNTEAFF; CDR3 DNA: TGTGCCAGCAGTTTAGGGCGACGGCTGAACACTGAAGCTTTCTTT; V gene: TRBV28; J gene: TRBJ1-1; D gene: -; clone size: -
CDR3 protein: CASSVTGANTGELFF; CDR3 DNA: TGTGCCAGCAGCGTTACGGGGGCGAACACCGGGGAGCTGTTTTTT; V gene: TRBV9; J gene: TRBJ2-2; D gene: -; clone size: few
CDR3 protein: CASSLVRGQGYTF; CDR3 DNA: TGTGCCAGCAGCTTAGTCAGGGGGCAAGGCTACACCTTC; V gene: TRBV11-2; J gene: TRBJ1-2; D gene: TRBD1; clone size: few
CDR3 protein: CAIRDYQQETQYF; CDR3 DNA: TGTGCCATCAGAGACTACCAGCAAGAGACCCAGTACTTC; V gene: TRBV10-3; J gene: TRBJ2-5; D gene: -; clone size: few
CDR3 protein: CASSLSPLLSTGKGTEAFF; CDR3 DNA: TGTGCCAGCAGTTTATCTCCGTTATTATCGACAGGGAAGGGCACTGAAGCTTTCTTT; V gene: TRBV28; J gene: TRBJ1-1; D gene: TRBD1; clone size: few
CDR3 protein: CASSVYTDTQYF; CDR3 DNA: TGTGCCAGCAGCGTCTACACAGATACGCAGTATTTT; V gene: TRBV7-6; J gene: TRBJ2-3; D gene: -; clone size: -
CDR3 protein: CASSVDPSGANVLTF; CDR3 DNA: TGCGCCAGCAGCGTTGACCCCTCTGGGGCCAACGTCCTGACTTTC; V gene: TRBV5-1; J gene: TRBJ2-6; D gene: -; clone size: -
CDR3 protein: CASSHLDRPYGGEQFF; CDR3 DNA: TGTGCCAGCAGCCACCTGGACAGGCCTTACGGGGGTGAGCAGTTCTTC; V gene: TRBV14; J gene: TRBJ2-1; D gene: -; clone size: -
CDR3 protein: CASSPVRGRPQHF; CDR3 DNA: TGTGCCAGCAGTCCTGTCCGGGGACGGCCCCAGCATTTT; V gene: TRBV28; J gene: TRBJ1-5; D gene: -; clone size: -
CDR3 protein: CASSLRAGASYNEQFF; CDR3 DNA: TGTGCCAGCAGCTTGCGGGCGGGAGCCTCCTACAATGAGCAGTTCTTC; V gene: TRBV5-4; J gene: TRBJ2-1; D gene: TRBD2; clone size: -